The 20 T cell receptor beta chains reported below all come from one sample, sequenced in a study of cytomegalovirus exposure and HLA in healthy donors. The data were produced by immunoSEQ multiplex PCR, yet TCRdb's version contains in-frame clones alone and is incomplete. The table records 150,000 or so clones, about 85% of them present only once. The sequencing input was PBMCs. The receptors come from a man aged 25-45 years in good health and CMV-seropositive.

The chain recombines TRBV7-3 with TRBJ2-7, with TRBD2 matching over 11 bases. V lost 5 bases to trimming and J lost 3 bases; unmatched junction nucleotides: 3. This CDR3 spans 14 amino acids. Germline V gene lookup returns CDR1 SGHTA and CDR2 FQGTGA. CDR3 loop: CASSPGTSGYEQYF. CDR3 nucleotide sequence: TGTGCCAGCAGCCCCGGGACTAGCGGCTACGAGCAGTACTTC.

The genes are TRBV11-1 and TRBJ2-7; D perhaps matches TRBD1 (6 bases). Germline assignment: CDR1 SGHAT and CDR2 FQDESV (reference sequence). Between the trimmed V and J ends, which lost 5 bases and 0 bases, there was a span of 14 bases. This CDR3 has 15 amino acids. The CDR3 is CASSANRVASYEQYF. The CDR3 nucleotides read TGTGCCAGCAGCGCCAACAGGGTGGCCTCCTACGAGCAGTACTTC.

This chain uses TRBV2 with TRBJ1-4; D is perhaps TRBD1 (5 bases). The ends were cut back, 7 bases at V and 7 bases at J, with 31 bases in the middle. The germline V gene encodes CDR1 SNHLY and CDR2 FYNNEI. This CDR3 has 19 residues. This chain's CDR3 is CASTKPPGTQHGVGEKLFF. CDR3 bases: TGTGCCAGCACAAAGCCGCCCGGGACTCAACATGGGGTCGGTGAAAAACTGTTTTTT.

The CDR3 spells CASRTPGTGASYEQYF. Written as DNA, the CDR3 is TGTGCCAGCAGAACCCCCGGGACAGGGGCCTCCTACGAGCAGTACTTC. The V call is TRBV11-2, the J call TRBJ2-7, with 10 bases matching TRBD1. This CDR3 spans 16 amino acids. The V segment lost 6 bases and the J segment 0 bases; nucleotides outside the gene matches: 8. The V gene's germline CDR1 is SGHAT and CDR2 FQNNGV.

The rearrangement uses TRBV7-2 and TRBJ1-3; maybe TRBD1 (5 bases). This CDR3 region has 16 residues. V gave up 3 bases and J gave up 2 bases, with 14 bases separating them. Germline V lookup: CDR1 SGHTA, CDR2 FQGNSA. The CDR3 reads CASSLRHGAAGNTIYF. In DNA, the CDR3 is TGTGCCAGCAGCTTGCGGCATGGGGCTGCTGGAAACACCATATATTTT. Full variable domain (remainder filled in from reference TRBV7-2 and TRBJ1-3): GAGVSQSPSNKVTEKGKDVELRCDPISGHTALYWYRQSLGQGLEFLIYFQGNSAPDKSGLPSDRFSAERTGGSVSTLTIQRTQQEDSAVYLCASSLRHGAAGNTIYFGEGSWLTVV.

This clone was picked up many times. The genes are TRBV7-2 and TRBJ2-7; TRBD1 agrees at 11 bases. Germline trimming cut 1 base from V and 4 bases from J; bases unmatched to any gene: 3. The V gene's germline CDR1 is SGHTA and CDR2 FQGNSA. CDR3 length: 15 amino acids. CDR3 protein: CASSLDGTGGYEQYF. The CDR3 region has the DNA TGTGCCAGCAGCTTAGATGGGACAGGGGGGTACGAGCAGTACTTC.

The genes are TRBV9 and TRBJ2-1; tentative D call: TRBD1 (6 bases). This CDR3 contains 16 residues. The germline CDR1 and CDR2 sequences are SGDLS and YYNGEE. V lost 4 bases, J lost 2 bases, and 16 bases lay in between. The CDR3 loop reads CASSFNRDKAYNEQFF. The CDR3 nucleotides are TGTGCCAGCAGCTTCAACCGGGACAAAGCCTACAATGAGCAGTTCTTC.

This clone was observed once. The chain employs TRBV7-8 and TRBJ1-5, with 7 bases matching TRBD1. This CDR3 region has 19 residues. J gave up 2 bases and V 7 bases, and 20 bases lay outside the gene matches. Germline CDR1 SGHVS, CDR2 FQNEAQ. CDR3 nucleotide sequence: TGTGCCAGCATCACAGAAGGGGGACTCAGGGGGGTAGGCAATCAGCCCCAGCATTTT. Protein product: CASITEGGLRGVGNQPQHF.

The V call is TRBV5-6, the J call TRBJ1-5; 8 bases are a match to TRBD1. Germline-derived CDR1 and CDR2 are SGHDT and YYEEEE. Unmatched junction bases numbered 9, after V lost 4 bases and J lost 6 bases. The CDR3 is 15 residues long. This CDR3 reads CASSRFGQGVQPQHF. Here the CDR3 DNA reads TGTGCCAGCAGCCGCTTTGGACAGGGAGTTCAGCCCCAGCATTTT.

The J gene is TRBJ2-5, the V gene TRBV6-1, with D perhaps TRBD2 (7 bases). There are 14 residues in the CDR3. Germline CDR1 and CDR2: MNHNS and SASEGT. V lost 7 bases and J 7 bases, leaving 19 bases between the germline ends. In DNA form, the CDR3 reads TGTGCCAGCATGTCGAGTGGGGGGGCAGGGACCCAGTACTTC. Encoded protein: CASMSSGGAGTQYF.

This rearrangement joins TRBV25-1 to TRBJ2-3, with 7 bases that match TRBD1. The CDR3 is 17 residues long. Germline-derived CDR1 and CDR2 are MGHDK and SYGVNS. V lost 4 bases, J lost 0 bases, and 10 bases stayed unmatched. The CDR3 spells CASSGDRSDPSTDTQYF. CDR3 nucleotides: TGTGCCAGCAGTGGGGACAGATCTGACCCTAGCACAGATACGCAGTATTTT.

The chain couples TRBV5-4 to TRBJ1-2, with D tentatively TRBD1 (5 bases). The CDR3 contains 12 residues. With 4 bases removed from V and 6 bases from J, the gap between germline ends came to 10 bases. Germline CDR1 reads SGHNT; CDR2 reads YYREEE (reference sequence). The CDR3 nucleotides are TGTGCCAGCAGCCGGACGGGGGATGGCTACACCTTC. This codes for CASSRTGDGYTF. The variable domain in full, completed from reference TRBV5-4 and TRBJ1-2, reads ETGVTQSPTHLIKTRGQQVTLRCSSQSGHNTVSWYQQALGQGPQFIFQYYREEENGRGNFPPRFSGLQFPNYSSELNVNALELDDSALYLCASSRTGDGYTFGSGTRLTVV.

The chain has TRBV7-2 and TRBJ2-2; 10 bases fit TRBD1. Per germline, CDR1 SGHTA and CDR2 FQGNSA. This CDR3 region has 15 residues. The ends lost 4 bases at V and 8 bases at J; junction bases unmatched: 7. CDR3 bases: TGTGCCAGCAGCTCCTCTGACAGGGGGCTAGGGGAGCTGTTTTTT. It yields the protein CASSSSDRGLGELFF. Full variable domain (missing parts from reference TRBV7-2 and TRBJ2-2): GAGVSQSPSNKVTEKGKDVELRCDPISGHTALYWYRQSLGQGLEFLIYFQGNSAPDKSGLPSDRFSAERTGGSVSTLTIQRTQQEDSAVYLCASSSSDRGLGELFFGEGSRLTVL.

The gene calls are TRBV6-1 and TRBJ1-1; 8 nucleotides match TRBD1. This CDR3 comprises 14 residues. Germline CDR1 is MNHNS and CDR2 is SASEGT. Trimming removed 5 bases from V and 3 bases from J; junction bases left unmatched: 5. CDR3 protein: CASSSQGGHTEAFF. CDR3 DNA: TGTGCCAGCAGTTCACAGGGGGGTCACACTGAAGCTTTCTTT.

This chain uses TRBV6-6 with TRBJ1-1, with D maybe TRBD1 (5 bases). Per the germline V gene, CDR1 is MNHNY and CDR2 is SVGAGI (reference sequence). V lost 5 bases and J 4 bases, leaving 14 bases between the germline ends. The CDR3 is 14 residues long. CDR3 region: CASSLSGGSTEAFF. The CDR3 region has the DNA TGTGCCAGCAGTCTTAGCGGGGGGTCCACTGAAGCTTTCTTT.

This clone was counted once. This chain links TRBV21-1 with TRBJ1-2; the listed D gene, TRBD1, was not tested against the DNA. TRBV21-1 is reported as a pseudogene. The CDR3 has 15 residues. CDR3 in DNA: TGTGCCAGCAGCAAAGTTCCAGGTGAAGAGTGTGGCTACACCTTC. It codes for CASSKVPGEECGYTF.

The rearrangement uses TRBV7-8 and TRBJ2-1, with 9 bases matching TRBD1. The CDR3 is 19 amino acids. The V and J ends lost 3 bases and 0 bases, in that order; junction bases with no gene match: 12. Germline loops: CDR1 SGHVS, CDR2 FQNEAQ. The CDR3, as DNA: TGTGCCAGCAGCTTCCGGGACAGGGCTATGGCCTACTCCTACAATGAGCAGTTCTTC. Translation gives CASSFRDRAMAYSYNEQFF.

The chain employs TRBV4-1 and TRBJ2-1; 10 bases map to TRBD2. The CDR3 consists of 18 residues. Per the germline V gene, CDR1 is MGHRA and CDR2 is YSYEKL. Trimming took 3 bases from V and 4 from J; bases not matched to a gene: 12. The CDR3 DNA follows: TGCGCCAGCAGCCAGGCCCGATGGACTAGCGGATCTTACAATGAGCAGTTCTTC. Amino acid sequence: CASSQARWTSGSYNEQFF.

The chain employs TRBV19 and TRBJ1-6; D unresolved. The germline V gene encodes CDR1 LNHDA and CDR2 SQIVND (reference sequence). With 1 base removed from V and 10 bases from J, the gap between germline ends came to 14 bases. CDR3 length: 15 residues. The CDR3 region has the DNA TGTGCCAGTAGTATAGTCCCCCCCCTACGGTCACCCCTCCACTTT. It specifies CASSIVPPLRSPLHF.

The genes are TRBV18 and TRBJ2-1, with TRBD2 matching 9 bases. The CDR3 runs to 18 residues. Germline V gives CDR1 KGHSH, CDR2 LQKENI. J lost 6 bases, V lost 1 base, and 13 bases had no gene match. CDR3 coding DNA: TGTGCCAGCTCACCACTCGGATTTTCTAGCGGGGAGCCCAATGAGCAGTTCTTC. It is translated as CASSPLGFSSGEPNEQFF.